This TCR beta chain comes out of a study of blood T cell repertoires in COVID-19. Whole-study context: From the United States, Italy and Spain came samples of acute and convalescent COVID-19.

This CDR3 contains 12 residues. V shed 4 bases, J shed 9 bases, and the junction held 1 base outside the gene matches. Germline loops: CDR1 KGHDR, CDR2 SFDVKD. Measured with immunoSEQ multiplex PCR; TCRdb has only the in-frame clones, and not every one. The table includes 190,000 or so clones, approximately 78% detected once. Individuals aged roughly 18 to 95 years were recruited from 24 US areas. The study counted Cohort 3 donors as recovered given two negative PCRs, clearance, or symptom resolution. Sequenced material: PBMCs or T cells enriched from blood (not recorded which). The TCR originated in a man aged 35 to 55 who had recovered from COVID-19. V and J are TRBV24-1 and TRBJ2-1, with 8 nucleotides matching TRBD2. CDR3 loop: CATSESGGEQFF. The DNA for the CDR3 is TGTGCCACCAGTGAGAGCGGGGGTGAGCAGTTCTTC.